This T cell receptor beta chain was identified during a study of molecular identifiers for immune sequencing clone quantification. In the study overall: Within a replicate experiment, RNA obtained from either around 20,000 or 100,000 naive CD8 cells was divided into five aliquots, and four of those aliquots were then sequenced.

Regarding this clonotype: The antigen remains undetermined. No conserved phenylalanine or tryptophan ends this CDR3, so it is likely a read error.

Between the trimmed V and J ends, which lost 0 bases and 8 bases, there was a span of 6 bases. The V gene's germline CDR1 is LNHNV and CDR2 YYDKDF (reference sequence). CDR3 size: 12 residues. RNA fractions of 10%, 30% or 50% and about 18,000 to 1,000,000 sorted cells were the source of naive CD8 libraries. Broader study findings: Clones carrying above 20 RNA copies accounted for over 99% of effector molecules, under 1% in naive cells. Barcode sharing among identical TCR molecules could make large clones appear smaller.

TCRdb re-analysed the PCR reads in MiXCR, keeping a single row per CDR3 protein. The data contain about 630,000 distinct CDR3 sequences, 25% of them singletons. The rearrangement joins TRBV15 to TRBJ2-3; D unclear. The sequencing sample was made of naive CD8+ T cells from blood, with Jurkat cell RNA spiked in. Subset specified: FACS-sorted CD8+CD4-CCR7+CD45RA+ naive T cells. This sequence originates from a human donor in good health. Some libraries in this study had Jurkat cell RNA spiked in. CDR3 region: CATSRDEATQYL. The DNA of the CDR3 is TGTGCCACCAGCAGAGATGAGGCTACGCAGTATCTT.